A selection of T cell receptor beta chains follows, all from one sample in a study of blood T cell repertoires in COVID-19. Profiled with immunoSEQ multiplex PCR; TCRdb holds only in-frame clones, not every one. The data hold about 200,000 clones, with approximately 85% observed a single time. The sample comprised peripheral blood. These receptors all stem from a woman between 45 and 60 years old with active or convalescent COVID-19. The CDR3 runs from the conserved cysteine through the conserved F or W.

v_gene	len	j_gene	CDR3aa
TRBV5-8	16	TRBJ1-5	CASSEGRGGSNQPQHF
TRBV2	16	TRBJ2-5	CASSEGASGGPETQYF
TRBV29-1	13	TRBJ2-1	CSVSGGQNNEQFF
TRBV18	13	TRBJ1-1	CASSPSMNTEAFF
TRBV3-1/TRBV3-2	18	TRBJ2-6	CASNQSLAGGPGANVLTF
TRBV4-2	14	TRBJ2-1	CASSQSSGKFEQFF
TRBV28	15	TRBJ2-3	CASSRGDPRSDTQYF
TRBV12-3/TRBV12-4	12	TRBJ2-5	CASTGGQETQYF
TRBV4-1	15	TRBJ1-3	CASSQVQTLANTIYF
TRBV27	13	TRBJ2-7	CASSPGGYYEQYF
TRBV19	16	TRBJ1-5	CASSTQGRGINQPQHF
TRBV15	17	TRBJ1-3	CATSRTGTGEPGNTIYF
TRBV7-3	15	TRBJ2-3	CASSLGQTSTDTQYF
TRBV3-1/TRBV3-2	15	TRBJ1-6	CASSQASGANSPLHF
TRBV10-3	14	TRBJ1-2	CAIKLTGADYGYTF
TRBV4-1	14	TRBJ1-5	CASSPRDYNQPQHF
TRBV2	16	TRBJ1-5	CASRAEVWVSNQPQHF
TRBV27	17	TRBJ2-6	CASRFGQGPSGANVLTF
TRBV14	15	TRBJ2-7	CASSQGGPAGYEQYF
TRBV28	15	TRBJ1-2	CASSSSGGGYYGYTF
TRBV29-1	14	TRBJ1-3	CSVEAFLSGNTIYF
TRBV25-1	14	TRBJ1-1	CASSDTDRPTEAFF
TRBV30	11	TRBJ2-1	CAWSVQNEQFF
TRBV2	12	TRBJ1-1	CASSDPGTEAFF
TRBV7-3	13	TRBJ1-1	CASSPRQNTEAFF
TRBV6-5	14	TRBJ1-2	CASSTAHDGFGYTF